Each of the 12 T cell receptor beta chains below was sequenced from the same sample in a study of identical twins. Each CDR3 protein is one row after TCRdb ran MiXCR on the 5' RACE reads. In the table there are some 560,000 distinct CDR3 sequences, 7.5% to 10% of which are singletons. The data were also submitted as part of a second study, on yellow fever vaccine responses in identical twins.

What was sequenced was PBMCs. Receptor source: a woman between 18 and 29 years old in good health.

In its sample, this clonotype was seen a few times. V and J are TRBV20-1 and TRBJ2-7; 8 bases map to TRBD1. Germline trimming cut 8 bases from V and 7 bases from J; bases unmatched to any gene: 7. The CDR3 runs to 11 residues. CDR1 is DFQATT and CDR2 is SNEGSKA in the germline V gene (reference sequence). The CDR3 reads CSTTRGLEQYF. In DNA form, the CDR3 reads TGCAGTACTACCAGGGGGCTTGAGCAGTACTTC.

The gene calls are TRBV29-1 and TRBJ2-1; TRBD1 might be the D (6 bases). The CDR3 has 16 residues. The germline CDR1 and CDR2 sequences are SQVTM and ANQGSEA. The V gene lost 7 bases and the J gene lost 2 bases, with 21 bases spanning the gap. CDR3 loop: CSAMTGTGNTYNEQFF. Here the CDR3 DNA reads TGCAGCGCTATGACAGGTACGGGAAACACCTACAATGAGCAGTTCTTC.

This clonotype was detected only a few times. This chain's CDR3 is CATSDFRDPRADTQYF. Here the CDR3 DNA reads TGTGCCACCAGTGATTTTAGGGACCCCCGGGCAGATACGCAGTATTTT. V and J are TRBV24-1 and TRBJ2-3; the D call may be TRBD1 or TRBD2 (5 bases each). The CDR3 is made up of 16 amino acids. The V gene's germline CDR1 is KGHDR and CDR2 SFDVKD. V lost 1 base and J lost 4, with 14 bases in between.

This clonotype came up a few times. The rearrangement links TRBV4-1 to TRBJ1-1; possibly TRBD1 for D (6 bases). V dropped 5 bases and J dropped 1 base, with 20 bases sitting between them. This CDR3 comprises 17 residues. Germline CDR1 is MGHRA and CDR2 is YSYEKL. The CDR3 DNA reads as TGCGCCAGCAGCACCCAGGGAGGGGGGCACCCGAACACTGAAGCTTTCTTT. Amino acid sequence: CASSTQGGGHPNTEAFF.

This clonotype turned up a few times. Here the CDR3 DNA reads TGTGCCAGCAGCTTAGGGGACAGGGTCTCCTCAGATACGCAGTATTTT. It codes for CASSLGDRVSSDTQYF. The J gene is TRBJ2-3, the V gene TRBV11-2; 9 bases fit TRBD1. The CDR3 extends over 16 amino acids. Germline CDR1 and CDR2: SGHAT and FQNNGV. After removal of 1 base from V and 4 bases from J, the junction contained 6 bases not matched to a gene. Full variable domain (rest looked up from reference TRBV11-2 and TRBJ2-3): EAGVAQSPRYKIIEKRQSVAFWCNPISGHATLYWYQQILGQGPKLLIQFQNNGVVDDSQLPKDRFSAERLKGVDSTLKIQPAKLEDSAVYLCASSLGDRVSSDTQYFGPGTRLTVL.

This clonotype was counted at least ten times. The genes are TRBV29-1 and TRBJ2-3, with D tentatively TRBD1 (6 bases). V was shortened by 6 bases and J by 0 bases, with 16 bases between the two germline ends. CDR3 length equals 15 residues. The germline V gene has CDR1 SQVTM and CDR2 ANQGSEA. This CDR3 reads CSVYGRDTSTDTQYF. In nucleotides, the CDR3 is TGCAGCGTGTATGGCCGGGACACCAGCACAGATACGCAGTATTTT.

This clonotype was recorded many times. This rearrangement joins TRBV7-2 to TRBJ1-1; D is unclear. Germline lookup yields CDR1 SGHTA and CDR2 FQGNSA. This CDR3 comprises 14 residues. V lost 2 bases and J lost 5, with 12 bases in between. The CDR3 reads CASSLIGPGTEAFF. For the CDR3, the DNA is TGTGCCAGCAGCTTAATCGGGCCGGGAACTGAAGCTTTCTTT.

This clonotype was detected a few times. The chain employs TRBV27 and TRBJ2-3; no clear D gene. The CDR3 is 15 residues long. Trimming pared 3 bases from V and 2 bases from J, leaving 12 bases between. Germline lookup yields CDR1 MNHEY and CDR2 SMNVEV (reference sequence). This chain's CDR3 is CASSLVRIDTDTQYF. CDR3 sequence (DNA): TGTGCCAGCAGTTTGGTTAGGATTGACACAGATACGCAGTATTTT.

This clonotype was picked up many times. This sequence joins TRBV2 and TRBJ2-7; 10 bases are shared with TRBD2. The germline V gene encodes CDR1 SNHLY and CDR2 FYNNEI. The CDR3 spans 12 residues. This CDR3 is CGGRTSGYEQYF. The CDR3, as DNA: TGTGGGGGAAGGACTAGCGGTTACGAGCAGTACTTC.

This clonotype was detected many times. The chain is built from TRBV4-2 and TRBJ2-1; 10 nucleotides line up with TRBD2. Per the germline V gene, CDR1 is LGHNA and CDR2 is YNFKEQ. This CDR3 spans 16 amino acids. V lost 3 bases, J lost 3 bases, and 5 bases stayed unmatched. The CDR3 coding sequence is TGTGCCAGCAGCCACCTAGCGGGGGAAGACTACAATGAGCAGTTCTTC. Translated: CASSHLAGEDYNEQFF.

The table lists this clonotype with a count of one. The genes are TRBV4-3 and TRBJ2-7; D is unresolved. Looked up from germline, CDR1 is LGHNA and CDR2 is YSLEER. The CDR3 is 15 amino acids. Trimming cost V 0 bases and J 3 bases, with 12 bases left between them. The CDR3 nucleotides are TGCGCCAGCAGCCAAGATCGCACGGAAGGCTACGAGCAGTACTTC. Its protein is CASSQDRTEGYEQYF.

This clonotype was seen repeatedly, ten times or more. The genes are TRBV27 and TRBJ2-1; maybe TRBD2 (5 bases). Germline lookup yields CDR1 MNHEY and CDR2 SMNVEV (reference sequence). This CDR3 is built from 14 residues. V dropped 5 bases and J dropped 6 bases, with 14 bases sitting between them. CDR3 DNA: TGTGCCAGCAGTAGGAGGCTAAATGGCAATGAGCAGTTCTTC. The encoded protein is CASSRRLNGNEQFF.